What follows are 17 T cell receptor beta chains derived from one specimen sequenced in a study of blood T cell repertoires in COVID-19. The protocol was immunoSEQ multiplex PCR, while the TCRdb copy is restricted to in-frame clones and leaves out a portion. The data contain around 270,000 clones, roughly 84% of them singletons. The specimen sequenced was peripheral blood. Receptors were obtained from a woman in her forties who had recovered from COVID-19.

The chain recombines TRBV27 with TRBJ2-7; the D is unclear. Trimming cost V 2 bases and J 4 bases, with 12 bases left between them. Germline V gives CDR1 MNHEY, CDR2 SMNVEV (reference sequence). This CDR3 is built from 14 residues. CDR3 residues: CASSLKHESYEQYF. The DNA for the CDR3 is TGTGCCAGCAGTTTAAAGCACGAGAGTTACGAGCAGTACTTC.

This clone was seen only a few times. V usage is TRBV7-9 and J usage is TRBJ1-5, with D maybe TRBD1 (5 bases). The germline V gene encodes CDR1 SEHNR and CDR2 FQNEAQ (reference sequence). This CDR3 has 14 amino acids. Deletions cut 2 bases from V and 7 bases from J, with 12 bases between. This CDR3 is CASSLSAGSQPQHF. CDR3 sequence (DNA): TGTGCCAGCAGCTTATCGGCAGGGTCCCAGCCCCAGCATTTT.

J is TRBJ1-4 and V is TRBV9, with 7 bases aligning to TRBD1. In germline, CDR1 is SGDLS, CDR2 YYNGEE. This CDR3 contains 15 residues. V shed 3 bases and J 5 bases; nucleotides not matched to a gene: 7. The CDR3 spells CASSAHRGDNEKLFF. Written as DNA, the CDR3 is TGTGCCAGCAGCGCCCACAGGGGCGACAATGAAAAACTGTTTTTT.

CDR3 coding DNA: TGTGCCAGCAGCGGGGGGACTAGCGGGGCCTACAATGAGCAGTTCTTC. Residues: CASSGGTSGAYNEQFF. The rearrangement links TRBV5-4 to TRBJ2-1; 13 positions match TRBD2. J was trimmed by 2 bases and V by 4 bases; bases with no gene match: 3. Germline V gene lookup returns CDR1 SGHNT and CDR2 YYREEE (reference sequence). The CDR3 covers 16 residues.

The CDR3 spells CASSLEGRQPQHF. The CDR3 nucleotides read TGTGCCAGCAGCCTGGAAGGGAGGCAGCCCCAGCATTTT. The genes are TRBV5-5 and TRBJ1-5; D gene uncertain. The CDR3 runs 13 residues. In germline, CDR1 is SGHKS, CDR2 YYEKEE (reference sequence). V was shortened by 4 bases and J by 7 bases, with 12 bases between the two germline ends.

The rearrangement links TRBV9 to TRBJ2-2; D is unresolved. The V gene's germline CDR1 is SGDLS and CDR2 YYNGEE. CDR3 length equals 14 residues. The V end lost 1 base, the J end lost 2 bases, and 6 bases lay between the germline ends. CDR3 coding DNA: TGTGCCAGCAGCGTACAGTCTAACACCGGGGAGCTGTTTTTT. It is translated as CASSVQSNTGELFF.

The CDR3 bases are TGTGCCAGCGCTACTGGGGGGGGTCAGCCCCAGCATTTT. Its translation is CASATGGGQPQHF. The genes are TRBV6-5 and TRBJ1-5; D is perhaps TRBD1 (5 bases). V was shortened by 8 bases and J by 6 bases, with 14 bases between the two germline ends. In germline, CDR1 is MNHEY, CDR2 SVGAGI. The CDR3 loop spans 13 amino acids.

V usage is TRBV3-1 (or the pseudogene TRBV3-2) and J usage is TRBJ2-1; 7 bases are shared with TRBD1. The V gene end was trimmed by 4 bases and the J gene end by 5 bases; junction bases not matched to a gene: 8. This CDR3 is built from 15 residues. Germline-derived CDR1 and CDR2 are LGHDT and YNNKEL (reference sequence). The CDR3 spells CASSPRQGPNNEQFF. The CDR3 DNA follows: TGTGCCAGCAGCCCCCGACAGGGCCCTAACAATGAGCAGTTCTTC.

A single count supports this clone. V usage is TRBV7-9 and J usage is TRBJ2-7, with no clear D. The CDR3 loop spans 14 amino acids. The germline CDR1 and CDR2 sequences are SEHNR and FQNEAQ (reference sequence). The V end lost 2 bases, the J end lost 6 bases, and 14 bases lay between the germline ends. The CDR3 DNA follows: TGTGCCAGCAGCTTAACCAGGAACATCGGCGAGCAGTACTTC. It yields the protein CASSLTRNIGEQYF. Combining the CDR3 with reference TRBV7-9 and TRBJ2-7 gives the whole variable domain DTGVSQNPRHKITKRGQNVTFRCDPISEHNRLYWYRQTLGQGPEFLTYFQNEAQLEKSRLLSDRFSAERPKGSFSTLEIQRTEQGDSAMYLCASSLTRNIGEQYFGPGTRLTVT.

The CDR3 here is CASSPRPTAYGYTF. The CDR3 DNA sequence: TGTGCCAGCAGCCCACGCCCGACAGCCTATGGCTACACCTTC. The chain joins TRBV3-1 (or the pseudogene TRBV3-2) to TRBJ1-2, with a tentative D call TRBD1 (5 bases). This CDR3 region has 14 residues. Trimming pared 4 bases from V and 4 bases from J, leaving 13 bases between. The V gene's germline CDR1 is LGHDT and CDR2 YNNKEL (reference sequence).

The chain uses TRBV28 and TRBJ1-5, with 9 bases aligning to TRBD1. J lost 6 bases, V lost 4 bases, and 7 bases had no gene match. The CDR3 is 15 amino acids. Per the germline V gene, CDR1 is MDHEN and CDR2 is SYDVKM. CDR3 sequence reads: CASSSIGTGFQPQHF. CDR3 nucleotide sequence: TGTGCCAGCAGTTCCATCGGGACAGGGTTTCAGCCCCAGCATTTT. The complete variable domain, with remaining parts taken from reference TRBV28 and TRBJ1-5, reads DVKVTQSSRYLVKRTGEKVFLECVQDMDHENMFWYRQDPGLGLRLIYFSYDVKMKEKGDIPEGYSVSREKKERFSLILESASTNQTSMYLCASSSIGTGFQPQHFGDGTRLSIL.

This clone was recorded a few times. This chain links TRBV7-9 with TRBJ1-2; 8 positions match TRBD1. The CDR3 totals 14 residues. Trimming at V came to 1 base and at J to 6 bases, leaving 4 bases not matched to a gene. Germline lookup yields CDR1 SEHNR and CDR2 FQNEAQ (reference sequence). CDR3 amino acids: CASSLDRGENGYTF. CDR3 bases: TGTGCCAGCAGCTTAGACAGGGGGGAGAATGGCTACACCTTC.

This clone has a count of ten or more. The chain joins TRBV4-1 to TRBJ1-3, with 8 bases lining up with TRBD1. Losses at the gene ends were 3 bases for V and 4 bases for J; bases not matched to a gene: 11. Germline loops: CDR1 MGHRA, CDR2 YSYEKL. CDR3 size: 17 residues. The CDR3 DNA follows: TGCGCCAGCAGCCAGGGGGTGTTCCGGGACAGGGGAAACACCATATATTTT. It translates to CASSQGVFRDRGNTIYF.

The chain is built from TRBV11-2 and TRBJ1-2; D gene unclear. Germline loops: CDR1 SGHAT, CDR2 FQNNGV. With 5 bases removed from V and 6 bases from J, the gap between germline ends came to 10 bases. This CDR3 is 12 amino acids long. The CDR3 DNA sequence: TGTGCCAGCAGCCCCCTGCCGGATGGCTACACCTTC. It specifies CASSPLPDGYTF. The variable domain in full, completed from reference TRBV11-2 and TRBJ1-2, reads EAGVAQSPRYKIIEKRQSVAFWCNPISGHATLYWYQQILGQGPKLLIQFQNNGVVDDSQLPKDRFSAERLKGVDSTLKIQPAKLEDSAVYLCASSPLPDGYTFGSGTRLTVV.

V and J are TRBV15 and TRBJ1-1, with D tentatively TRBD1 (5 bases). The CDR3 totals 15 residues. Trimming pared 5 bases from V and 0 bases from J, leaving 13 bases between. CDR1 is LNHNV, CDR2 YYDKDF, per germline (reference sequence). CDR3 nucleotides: TGTGCCACCAGCCCGGGACTGACCATGAACACTGAAGCTTTCTTT. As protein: CATSPGLTMNTEAFF.

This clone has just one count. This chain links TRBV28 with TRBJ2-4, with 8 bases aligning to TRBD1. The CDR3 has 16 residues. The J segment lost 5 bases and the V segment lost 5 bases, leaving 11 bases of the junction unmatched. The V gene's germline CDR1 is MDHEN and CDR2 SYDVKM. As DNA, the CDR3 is TGTGCCAGCAGTCCGGGGCAGGGGGCGAGGGAAAACATTCAGTACTTC. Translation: CASSPGQGARENIQYF.

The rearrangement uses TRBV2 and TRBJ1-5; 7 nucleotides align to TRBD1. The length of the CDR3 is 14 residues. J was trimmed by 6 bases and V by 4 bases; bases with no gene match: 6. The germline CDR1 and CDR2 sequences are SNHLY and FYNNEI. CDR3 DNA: TGTGCCAGCAGTGTAGACAGGGTTGCTCAGCCCCAGCATTTT. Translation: CASSVDRVAQPQHF.